The clone carrying this TCR beta chain showed up many times. The sample originates from a study of T-cell memory formation after mild COVID-19. Study-level background: There were largely donor-specific TCR clusters.

The V and J ends lost 4 bases and 4 bases, in that order; junction bases with no gene match: 4. In germline, CDR1 is SGHRS, CDR2 YFSETQ. The CDR3 spans 14 residues. Each CDR3 protein gets one entry after TCRdb re-called the 5' RACE reads with MiXCR. The sample has approximately 300,000 distinct CDR3 sequences; 19% are singletons. V gene TRBV5-1 combines with J gene TRBJ2-1; 8 bases match TRBD2. The sequence derives from a man between 18 and 29 years old who had mild COVID-19 (a few samples of this study predate the infection). Cell type and time point are not known. Sequenced input: PBMCs or a T cell subset sorted from them (not recorded which). The CDR3 DNA reads TGCGCCAGCAGCACCCGACTAGCGTACAATGAGCAGTTCTTC. It encodes CASSTRLAYNEQFF.